This T cell receptor (beta chain) was recorded in a study of cytomegalovirus exposure and HLA in healthy donors. Broader study findings: A later analysis linked a missense DCLRE1C variant to TCR beta V- and J-gene trimming. Common viral pathogens (according to a later analysis) appeared linked to several of the most significant clusters. Cytomegalovirus association was assigned to more than 150 TCR beta chains. In an earlier analysis, productive rearrangement rates for most beta V segments clustered near 87% or 30%.

Of note for this clone: Its specificity is unknown.

The PCR had 60 Vbeta and 13 Jbeta primers. This table comes from immunoSEQ multiplex PCR, and its TCRdb copy is limited to in-frame clones, with some not included. Among about 180,000 clones listed, about four fifths were seen once. Material: PBMCs. The source is a man aged 40-49 years in good health and CMV-seronegative.

CDR3 sequence: CASSKLSSGAGTDTQYF. The CDR3 DNA reads TGTGCCAGCAGCAAACTGTCGAGCGGGGCCGGCACAGATACGCAGTATTTT. V and J are TRBV7-3 and TRBJ2-3; TRBD2 matches at 7 bases. There are 17 residues in the CDR3. V lost 5 bases, J lost 1 base, and 12 bases stayed unmatched. Germline values: CDR1 SGHTA, CDR2 FQGTGA.